Each of the 11 T cell receptor beta chains below was sequenced from the same sample in a study of T cells in Graves' hyperthyroidism and ophthalmopathy. RNA transcripts gave rise to amplified TCR beta CDR3 regions. When the TCR CDR3 underwent first-round RT-PCR, the HTBI primer set was used. TCRdb reprocessed the multiplex PCR reads via MiXCR and lists one record per CDR3 protein. The table shows some 300,000 distinct CDR3 sequences, with 13% occurring only once. Sequenced input: blood. These receptors were collected from a woman in her 30s with Graves' hyperthyroidism that later progressed to Graves' ophthalmopathy.

DNA for the CDR3: TGCAGTGCTAGAGGCCTAGCGGGAGGAGGGAACGGAGATACGCAGTATTTT. This encodes CSARGLAGGGNGDTQYF. The genes are TRBV20-1 and TRBJ2-3, with TRBD2 matching over 11 bases. The ends lost 1 base at V and 5 bases at J; junction bases unmatched: 11. CDR3 length: 17 amino acids. CDR1 is DFQATT, CDR2 SNEGSKA, per germline (reference sequence).

This clonotype was seen a handful of times. This may be a read error: a much more frequent sequence differs by one nucleotide. The genes are TRBV6-2 or TRBV6-3 and TRBJ2-7; D possibly corresponds to TRBD1 (6 bases). V lost 11 bases and J lost 6, with 20 bases in between. The germline V gene encodes CDR1 MNHEY and CDR2 SVGEGT. The CDR3 extends over 13 amino acids. This CDR3 reads CAGEQSRGSEQYF. The CDR3 bases are TGTGCCGGCGAACAGAGCAGGGGAAGCGAGCAGTACTTC.

This clonotype has a count of ten or more. V gene TRBV7-9 combines with J gene TRBJ2-7, with 7 bases identical to TRBD2. The CDR3 extends over 14 amino acids. V dropped 5 bases and J dropped 2; count of bases not matched to a gene: 6. Per the germline V gene, CDR1 is SEHNR and CDR2 is FQNEAQ (reference sequence). The CDR3 loop is CASSATGGTYEQYF. CDR3 DNA: TGTGCCAGCAGCGCCACGGGGGGTACCTACGAGCAGTACTTC. The entire variable domain, with the rest obtained from reference TRBV7-9 and TRBJ2-7, is as follows: DTGVSQNPRHKITKRGQNVTFRCDPISEHNRLYWYRQTLGQGPEFLTYFQNEAQLEKSRLLSDRFSAERPKGSFSTLEIQRTEQGDSAMYLCASSATGGTYEQYFGPGTRLTVT.

Turning to this clonotype: The junction does not match germline at one end; this may be a read error. The chain combines TRBV7-7 with TRBJ1-1; D unresolved. Germline assignment: CDR1 SSHAT and CDR2 FNYEAQ (reference sequence). The CDR3 totals 15 residues. This CDR3 reads CASSFHVPQNTEAFF. The CDR3 region has the DNA TGTGCTAGCAGCTTTCACGTCCCTCAGAACACTGAAGCTTTCTTT.

CDR3 protein: CASSTLGTSGETQYF. CDR3 coding DNA: TGTGCCAGTAGTACCTTAGGGACCTCTGGGGAGACCCAGTACTTC. The chain has TRBV19 and TRBJ2-5; tentatively, D is TRBD1 or TRBD2 (5 bases each). Germline lookup yields CDR1 LNHDA and CDR2 SQIVND (reference sequence). This CDR3 region has 15 residues. The V gene lost 4 bases and the J gene lost 5 bases, with 17 bases spanning the gap.

Note on this clonotype: This may be a read error, as it is one base from a much larger clone. The genes are TRBV27 and TRBJ2-1; tentative D call: TRBD2 (5 bases). Germline loops: CDR1 MNHEY, CDR2 SMNVEV (reference sequence). CDR3 length: 15 residues. Trimming removed 4 bases at V and 2 bases at J, with 12 bases between. The CDR3 coding sequence is TGTGCCAGCAGTTCAGCGGATTCCCCCTACAATGAGCAGTTCTTC. It yields the protein CASSSADSPYNEQFF.

The J gene is TRBJ1-2, the V gene TRBV6-1; 9 nucleotides match TRBD1. V lost 5 bases and J lost 6; bases outside the gene matches: 4. The CDR3 length is 13 residues. CDR1 MNHNS and CDR2 SASEGT come from the germline V gene. The CDR3 sequence: CASSRGTGNGYTF. DNA for the CDR3: TGTGCCAGCAGTCGCGGGACAGGGAATGGCTACACCTTC.

In this sample, this clonotype turned up many times. The rearrangement uses TRBV7-3 and TRBJ2-7; perhaps D is TRBD1 or TRBD2 (5 bases each). Germline lookup yields CDR1 SGHTA and CDR2 FQGTGA. The CDR3 is made up of 15 amino acids. V was clipped by 5 bases and J by 2 bases, with 16 bases between them. The CDR3 DNA is TGTGCCAGCAGCCCCCCAATGGGGGTTGCCTACGAGCAGTACTTC. It specifies CASSPPMGVAYEQYF.

This clonotype has at least ten counts. The V and J genes are TRBV7-7 and TRBJ2-2; D gene uncertain. Germline V gives CDR1 SSHAT, CDR2 FNYEAQ (reference sequence). This CDR3 comprises 11 residues. CDR3 sequence: CAVGNTGELFF. CDR3 nucleotides: TGTGCTGTGGGGAACACCGGGGAGCTGTTTTTT.

There are many counts of this clonotype. V is TRBV28 and J is TRBJ2-5; 7 bases map to TRBD1. Looked up from germline, CDR1 is MDHEN and CDR2 is SYDVKM. Trimming removed 3 bases from V and 3 bases from J; junction bases left unmatched: 4. The CDR3 is made up of 14 amino acids. The CDR3, as DNA: TGTGCCAGCAGTTTTATAGACAGGGAAGAGACCCAGTACTTC. Its protein is CASSFIDREETQYF.

This chain uses TRBV7-8 with TRBJ1-1, with 12 bases lining up with TRBD1. CDR3 length equals 17 residues. V lost 4 bases to trimming and J lost 2 bases; unmatched junction nucleotides: 8. Germline V gene sequence: CDR1 SGHVS, CDR2 FQNEAQ. The CDR3 DNA reads TGTGCCAGCAGCTCCCAGGGACAGGGGGCGATCAACACTGAAGCTTTCTTT. It codes for CASSSQGQGAINTEAFF.